This T cell receptor (beta chain) derives from a study of T cells after yellow fever vaccination (dated by TCRdb to the late 2010s). Turning to the overall study: The SMART-Seq v4 Ultra Low Input RNA kit was used to prepare libraries from fractions with low cell numbers. Two healthy male donors, one aged 18 to 29 and one aged 30 to 40 years, made up the cohort. To follow T-cell clones before and after primary and booster YFV17D yellow fever vaccination, bulk TCR alpha and beta repertoires were sequenced over time. Bulk PBMC replicates and cell subsets were isolated from blood drawn at multiple timepoints before and after both primary and secondary immunization.

Cut back by 0 bases and 2 bases, the V and J ends lie 8 bases apart. CDR1 and CDR2, looked up from the germline V gene (reference sequence), are SGHNT and YYREEE. The CDR3, cysteine through phenylalanine, is 14 amino acids long. The kept DNA is CDR3 alone, 42 bases in frame from the first base. A word on this clonotype: Which antigen it targets is not known. It has no much larger one-base neighbor in the sample; base qualities were not kept.

Sequencing instrument: Illumina NovaSeq 6000. TCR cDNA was synthesized by 5'RACE template switching, through which a universal primer site and unique molecular identifiers were introduced. cDNA synthesis was primed from both the TCR alpha and TCR beta constant segments. Two PCR steps were used to amplify libraries, with sample barcodes and sequencing adapters being added in the second step. Sequencing of the libraries was done on either Illumina HiSeq 2500 (2x100 bp) or NovaSeq (2x150 bp). Regarding the original processing steps: MIGEC handled demultiplexing of reads and collapsing into UMI consensus sequences, while MiXCR performed V(D)J alignment. Vaccine-responding clonotypes were identified with edgeR using replicate PBMC samples, with FDR below 0.01 and a log2 fold change above 5 up to day 15 being required. Each bulk clonotype was labeled CD4 or CD8 based on which sequenced repertoire, CD4 or CD8, contained the clonotype at higher abundance. TCRdb handled the public reads itself, with Q25 trimming in fastp and clone calling in MiXCR, and kept productive beta chains. For every CDR3 protein sequence, its rows merge into one entry that carries the most common genes and DNA. TCRdb's processing, not the authors' own work, is the source of the V and J calls. This sample holds about 340,000 distinct CDR3 sequences; about an eighth were observed only once. The top ten constitute 2.5% to 3.5% of the sample.

The intended sense of this specimen's treatment or condition label: live attenuated yellow fever vaccine strain. PBMCs were isolated from peripheral blood using a standard Ficoll-Paque protocol. Dynabeads CD4 and CD8 positive selection kits were used to isolate the CD4 and CD8 T-cell fractions. TriZol was used to extract RNA from bulk PBMCs, CD4 and CD8 fractions, and dextramer-positive and dextramer-negative fractions. Overall study results and their limits: Most clones expanded after primary vaccination were re-detected after the booster (approximately 96% of CD4 and around 88% of CD8), suggesting broad memory maintenance. A small fraction of clonotypes showed up in both the CD4 and CD8 compartments, probably as a result of convergent recombination. The secondary T-cell response was found to be weaker but faster than the primary response, with a peak reached on day 5 rather than on day 15. Only two donors were included in the study, so the extent to which the findings can be generalized is limited. Computational filtering was needed because FACS-sorted repertoires could contain abundant contaminating clonotypes from the bulk population.

This receptor was taken from a man younger than 35 who received the YFV17D yellow fever vaccine. The sample consisted of CD4+ T cells sorted from PBMCs, taken 15 days after the yellow fever booster vaccination. The chain couples TRBV5-4 to TRBJ2-5; the D gene identity is not certain. CDR3 region: CASSLVWDQETQYF. The bases read TGTGCCAGCAGCTTGGTCTGGGATCAAGAGACCCAGTACTTC.